This T cell receptor beta chain was profiled in a study of cytomegalovirus exposure and HLA in healthy donors. About the research overall: Falling in the Caucasian-associated ancestry cluster were about four fifths of under 500 genotyped donors. Regarding the study as a whole: Researchers reportedly found TCR beta sequences accurately predicted most subjects' HLA-A and HLA-B alleles. Relative to the roughly 700-donor mean, N-insertions were reportedly fewer in an Asian-associated ancestry cluster in a later analysis. Generally TCR sequences proved uncommon, though certain public TCRs appeared in numerous donors.

V was pared by 6 bases and J by 6 bases, with 9 bases between. This CDR3 contains 12 residues. CDR1 is SNHLY, CDR2 FYNNEI, per germline. Primers: 60 Vbeta forward and 13 Jbeta reverse. TCRdb's table, derived via immunoSEQ multiplex PCR, lists solely in-frame clones and lacks some. The sample totals about 110,000 clones. For this clone: What it binds is unknown.

The TCR was taken from a man aged 45-65 years in good health and CMV-seronegative. This sequence joins TRBV2 and TRBJ1-5; D may be TRBD1 (5 bases). The sample taken for sequencing was PBMCs. The CDR3: CASRAGFQPQHF. CDR3 DNA sequence: TGTGCCAGCAGGGCAGGGTTTCAGCCCCAGCATTTT.